The 20 T cell receptor beta chains given below trace back to one sample, sequenced in a study of T cells in Graves' hyperthyroidism and ophthalmopathy (dated by TCRdb to the late 2010s). Library generation was performed with multiplex PCR. Sequencing relied on an Illumina HiSeq 2000. The TCR beta CDR3 regions were amplified from the RNA transcripts. A first-round RT-PCR of the TCR CDR3 used the HTBI primer set with the Qiagen OneStep RT-PCR kit. The public reads were run again by TCRdb, first through fastp at Q25 and then through MiXCR, and only productive beta chains were kept. CDR3 protein sequences are deduplicated, and each keeps its most common genes and DNA. For this sample there are under 200,000 distinct CDR3 sequences; 8% to 9.5% appear just once. Of the sample, approximately 24% falls within the top ten clones. Sequencing input: blood. These receptors were collected from a young woman with Graves' hyperthyroidism that later progressed to Graves' ophthalmopathy.

This clonotype was recorded many times. This chain connects TRBV6-6 to TRBJ1-2; D is possibly TRBD1 (5 bases). The CDR3 consists of 13 residues. V was trimmed by 2 bases and J by 5 bases, leaving 9 bases between them. Germline V gives CDR1 MNHNY, CDR2 SVGAGI (reference sequence). CDR3 DNA sequence: TGTGCCAGCAGTTACCTTAGGGGATATGGCTACACCTTC. Its protein is CASSYLRGYGYTF.

CDR3 bases: TGTGCCAGCAGTGTAACGGGGGAAAGGGGCTACACCTTC. Its translation is CASSVTGERGYTF. This chain joins TRBV25-1 and TRBJ1-2, with D perhaps matching TRBD1 (5 bases). The CDR3 is made up of 13 amino acids. The V and J ends lost 4 bases and 8 bases respectively, with 14 bases between them. Looked up from germline, CDR1 is MGHDK and CDR2 is SYGVNS.

This clonotype was detected many times. The chain combines TRBV4-1 with TRBJ2-2, with TRBD1 matching over 9 bases. Germline V CDR1 and CDR2: MGHRA, YSYEKL. V was pared by 4 bases and J by 7 bases, with 7 bases of the junction left unmatched. The CDR3 extends over 15 amino acids. In DNA, the CDR3 is TGCGCCAGCAGCCTTGGGACAGGGTTGGACGGGGAGCTGTTTTTT. This codes for CASSLGTGLDGELFF.

This sequence joins TRBV7-9 and TRBJ1-2; D is perhaps TRBD1 (5 bases). The germline V gene has CDR1 SEHNR and CDR2 FQNEAQ (reference sequence). The CDR3 has 15 amino acids. Between the trimmed V and J ends, which lost 1 base and 6 bases, there was a span of 15 bases. This CDR3 reads CASSLVYQDINGYTF. DNA for the CDR3: TGTGCCAGCAGCTTAGTCTATCAGGACATAAATGGCTACACCTTC.

This clonotype was picked up many times. The genes are TRBV24-1 and TRBJ2-7, with a weak D call TRBD2 (6 bases). Germline V gene sequence: CDR1 KGHDR, CDR2 SFDVKD. The V and J ends lost 4 bases and 0 bases respectively, with 12 bases between them. CDR3 length: 15 amino acids. CDR3 residues: CATSESGGPSYEQYF. CDR3 nucleotide sequence: TGTGCCACCAGTGAGAGCGGAGGGCCCTCCTACGAGCAGTACTTC.

At least ten counts were recorded for this clonotype. The rearrangement uses TRBV2 and TRBJ2-5; 9 bases agree with TRBD2. CDR1 and CDR2 (germline): SNHLY, FYNNEI. V shed 5 bases and J 3 bases; nucleotides not matched to a gene: 13. CDR3 length: 17 amino acids. In DNA form, the CDR3 reads TGTGCCAGCAGTTATACCCCCCTGGCTAGCGGGGAAGAGACCCAGTACTTC. Amino acids: CASSYTPLASGEETQYF.

The sample holds many counts of this clonotype. Written as DNA, the CDR3 is TGTGCCAGCAGTTTGGCAGTCTACGAGCAGTACTTC. It yields the protein CASSLAVYEQYF. The chain combines TRBV12-3 or TRBV12-4 with TRBJ2-7; D unresolved. V was clipped by 3 bases and J by 3 bases, with 6 bases between them. The CDR3 is 12 residues long.

This chain uses TRBV19 with TRBJ1-2, with D possibly matching TRBD1 (5 bases). Trimming stripped 1 base from V and 5 bases from J, with 11 bases between. CDR3 length: 14 amino acids. Looked up from germline, CDR1 is LNHDA and CDR2 is SQIVND (reference sequence). The CDR3 region is CASSIARGTYGYTF. The DNA for the CDR3 is TGTGCCAGTAGTATAGCACGGGGCACGTATGGCTACACCTTC.

This clonotype was seen ten or more times. The V and J genes are TRBV7-3 and TRBJ2-3; 10 bases agree with TRBD2. CDR3 size: 15 residues. Germline-derived CDR1 and CDR2 are SGHTA and FQGTGA. With 5 bases clipped from V and 5 bases from J, the junction kept 7 bases outside the gene matches. The DNA of the CDR3 is TGTGCCAGCAGCCTCGCGACTAGCGGGCTAGATACGCAGTATTTT. Protein: CASSLATSGLDTQYF.

V and J are TRBV6-1 and TRBJ1-5, with TRBD1 matching over 8 bases. Germline CDR1 and CDR2: MNHNS and SASEGT. The CDR3 extends over 15 amino acids. V trimming: 2 bases; J trimming: 5 bases; junction bases outside the gene matches: 5. The CDR3: CASSERDRRDQPQHF. In DNA, the CDR3 is TGTGCCAGCAGTGAAAGGGACAGGAGGGATCAGCCCCAGCATTTT.

This clonotype came up a few times. The V and J genes are TRBV6-1 and TRBJ2-1; TRBD2 agrees at 13 bases. V shed 2 bases and J 8 bases; nucleotides not matched to a gene: 15. Germline CDR1 and CDR2: MNHNS and SASEGT. This CDR3 is 19 amino acids long. The CDR3 DNA is TGTGCCAGCAGTGAATATACTAGCGGGGGGGCCTATTTAGGGCATGAGCAGTTCTTC. Protein product: CASSEYTSGGAYLGHEQFF.

The table lists this clonotype with many counts. The V call is TRBV6-2 or TRBV6-3, the J call TRBJ2-1; 9 nucleotides agree with TRBD2. Germline V gene data show CDR1 as MNHEY and CDR2 as SVGEGT. The CDR3 length is 16 residues. V lost 1 base and J lost 6; bases outside the gene matches: 7. In nucleotides, the CDR3 is TGTGCCAGCAGTTACTGGAGCGGGGGGATGGTCAATGAGCAGTTCTTC. It is translated as CASSYWSGGMVNEQFF.

This clonotype was counted ten times or more. The rearrangement uses TRBV19 and TRBJ1-1; 9 nucleotides agree with TRBD1. Germline V CDR1 and CDR2: LNHDA, SQIVND (reference sequence). This CDR3 has 18 amino acids. V shed 5 bases, J shed 6 bases, and the junction held 19 bases outside the gene matches. CDR3 in amino acids: CASSPPGTGLIRGAEAFF. Written as DNA, the CDR3 is TGTGCCAGTAGTCCTCCCGGGACAGGGCTTATTCGTGGGGCTGAAGCTTTCTTT.

This clonotype was recorded at least ten times. The CDR3 nucleotides read TGTGCCAGTAGTAGCGACATTGCAACTAATGAAAAACTGTTTTTT. This sequence encodes CASSSDIATNEKLFF. The chain is built from TRBV19 and TRBJ1-4, with unresolved D. Trimming took 4 bases from V and 0 from J, leaving 9 bases between them. The length of the CDR3 is 15 residues. Germline V gene sequence: CDR1 LNHDA, CDR2 SQIVND (reference sequence).

The genes are TRBV9 and TRBJ2-3, with D maybe TRBD1 (6 bases). With 0 bases removed from V and 5 bases from J, the gap between germline ends came to 13 bases. Germline V gives CDR1 SGDLS, CDR2 YYNGEE. The CDR3 is 15 residues long. The CDR3: CASSVDPTGKDTQYF. The CDR3 coding sequence is TGTGCCAGCAGCGTAGACCCTACAGGGAAAGATACGCAGTATTTT.

In this sample, this clonotype turned up many times. The V call is TRBV6-1, the J call TRBJ2-2; 10 bases align to TRBD2. This CDR3 contains 15 residues. Germline lookup yields CDR1 MNHNS and CDR2 SASEGT. The ends lost 7 bases at V and 1 base at J; junction bases unmatched: 3. CDR3 amino acids: CASNLAGVNTGELFF. The CDR3 nucleotides are TGTGCCAGCAACCTAGCGGGAGTGAACACCGGGGAGCTGTTTTTT.

This clonotype showed up many times. V is TRBV30 and J is TRBJ2-3; TRBD2 aligns across 12 bases. This CDR3 is 16 amino acids long. CDR1 is GTSNPN and CDR2 is SVGIG in the germline V gene (reference sequence). Unmatched junction bases numbered 9, after V lost 6 bases and J lost 2 bases. The CDR3 is CACERLAGEATDTQYF. In DNA form, the CDR3 reads TGTGCCTGTGAACGACTAGCGGGGGAGGCCACAGATACGCAGTATTTT.

This clonotype was seen at least ten times. This sequence joins TRBV19 and TRBJ1-6, with D perhaps TRBD1 (6 bases). The V gene lost 4 bases and the J gene lost 7 bases, with 8 bases spanning the gap. Germline V CDR1 and CDR2: LNHDA, SQIVND (reference sequence). CDR3 length: 13 residues. The CDR3 bases are TGTGCCAGTAGTACTGGACAGAATTCACCCCTCCACTTT. It translates to CASSTGQNSPLHF.

This clonotype was observed a handful of times. V usage is TRBV2 and J usage is TRBJ2-3; perhaps D is TRBD1 or TRBD2 (5 bases each). CDR1 is SNHLY, CDR2 FYNNEI, per germline. V lost 8 bases and J lost 1, with 13 bases in between. The CDR3 runs 14 residues. CDR3 loop: CASREGSGTDTQYF. Written as DNA, the CDR3 is TGTGCCAGCCGAGAGGGGAGTGGCACAGATACGCAGTATTTT.

The chain carries TRBV9 and TRBJ2-2, with TRBD2 identical over 10 bases. The CDR3 is made up of 18 amino acids. Germline-derived CDR1 and CDR2 are SGDLS and YYNGEE. V lost 0 bases, J lost 8 bases, and 13 bases stayed unmatched. CDR3 sequence: CASSVGSLAGLSPGELFF. CDR3 nucleotides: TGTGCCAGCAGCGTAGGCTCACTAGCGGGACTTAGTCCGGGGGAGCTGTTTTTT.